This TCR beta chain was retrieved from a study of cytomegalovirus exposure and HLA in healthy donors. Study at large: A subsequent analysis reported that the roughly 120 validation repertoires were produced on the same platform that had also been used for the roughly 700 first-cohort repertoires.

The CDR3 runs 14 residues. The V end was cut by 4 bases, the J end by 8 bases, with 15 bases between. The V gene's germline CDR1 is SGHTA and CDR2 FQGTGA. Generated by immunoSEQ multiplex PCR, the TCRdb table keeps only in-frame clones and is missing some. The repertoire has approximately 140,000 clones, approximately 86% of them found once; the top ten carry 8.7%. The study, taken as a whole, reports: Most TCR sequences showed up rarely, but some public TCRs showed up in many donors. A few of the chains that were CMV-associated were confirmed in vitro to be specific for CMV antigens. Some TCR beta chains (around 180 of them) were listed as cytomegalovirus-associated.

Notes on this clone: What it recognizes is unknown.

Sequenced input: PBMCs. The TCR sequence derives from a man aged 18 to 35 in good health and CMV-seropositive. This rearrangement joins TRBV7-3 to TRBJ2-1; perhaps TRBD1 as D (7 bases). CDR3 nucleotides: TGTGCCAGCAGCTCCCCGCAGGGGGGCGATGAGCAGTTCTTC. Translated, it gives CASSSPQGGDEQFF.